This TCR beta chain was recorded in a study of T cells expressing NK-cell markers. Study information: From sorted CD3+CD56+NKG2C+, CD3+CD56+NKG2C- and CD3+CD56-NKG2C+ T cells came the TCR beta repertoires.

Per germline, CDR1 SNHLY and CDR2 FYNNEI. The length of the CDR3 is 15 residues. Researchers built TCR beta cDNA using 5'RACE template switching with UMIs. TCRdb reprocessed the 5' RACE reads and stores each CDR3 protein as one record, lacking DNA. The repertoire table contains 400,000 or so distinct CDR3 sequences. The receptor was derived from a woman aged 45 to 65 in good health. The J gene is TRBJ2-1, the V gene TRBV2; the TCRdb D gene call, TRBD1, has no DNA to confirm it. The sequencing sample was made of blood T cells: a sorted CD56 or NKG2C T cell subset, CD4+ or CD8+ T cells, or bulk PBMC T cells (not recorded which). The CDR3 sequence: CASSEGWDRYNEQFF.